What follows are 21 T cell receptor beta chains derived from one specimen sequenced in a study of tumor-infiltrating lymphocytes in oesophageal squamous cell carcinoma. One entry per CDR3 protein results from TCRdb running MiXCR on the PCR reads. The data hold about 22,000 distinct CDR3 sequences, with 36% observed a single time. The sample comprised esophageal tumor tissue. All receptors derive from a male donor with esophageal squamous cell carcinoma.

The gene calls are TRBV24-1 and TRBJ1-1, with D hard to call. Germline V lookup: CDR1 KGHDR, CDR2 SFDVKD. V was cut by 4 bases and J by 4 bases, with 21 bases left in between. This CDR3 comprises 17 residues. CDR3 amino acids: CATSEGFRHLLSTEAFF. The CDR3 DNA sequence: TGTGCCACCAGTGAGGGCTTTAGGCACCTCCTTAGCACTGAAGCTTTCTTT.

This chain joins TRBV12-3 or TRBV12-4 and TRBJ2-7, with D perhaps matching TRBD2 (7 bases). The CDR3 consists of 15 residues. V lost 3 bases and J 0 bases, leaving 12 bases between the germline ends. CDR3 loop: CASSFGRGLSYEQYF. The CDR3 DNA reads as TGTGCCAGCAGTTTCGGGCGGGGGCTCTCCTACGAGCAGTACTTC.

V and J are TRBV6-1 and TRBJ2-5; D not certain. The V end was cut by 3 bases, the J end by 1 base, with 18 bases between. The germline CDR1 and CDR2 sequences are MNHNS and SASEGT. This CDR3 has 17 amino acids. This CDR3 is CASSDNYRRKPQETQYF. The CDR3 DNA reads as TGTGCCAGCAGTGATAATTATCGGAGAAAACCCCAAGAGACCCAGTACTTC.

The sample holds many counts of this clonotype. The chain uses TRBV11-3 and TRBJ1-1, with D possibly TRBD1 on 5 matching bases. V was trimmed by 11 bases and J by 8 bases, leaving 33 bases between them. The CDR3 has 17 residues. The germline V gene encodes CDR1 SGHNT and CDR2 YENEEA. In nucleotides, the CDR3 is TGTGCCGTCTTCGGGGACTGGGGTCGTGATATTCGTATCGAAGCTTTCTTT. Protein product: CAVFGDWGRDIRIEAFF. Full variable domain (remainder filled in from reference TRBV11-3 and TRBJ1-1): EAGVVQSPRYKIIEKKQPVAFWCNPISGHNTLYWYLQNLGQGPELLIRYENEEAVDDSQLPKDRFSAERLKGVDSTLKIQPAELGDSAVYLCAVFGDWGRDIRIEAFFGQGTRLTVV.

On this clonotype itself: A single base separates this from a much larger clone, so it may be a read error. The CDR3 protein is CASSQEIMKTEAFF. The CDR3 DNA reads TGCGCCAGCAGCCAAGAGATCATGAAAACTGAAGCTTTCTTT. J is TRBJ2-3 and V is TRBV4-1; D not resolved. The J call may be wrong; the DNA end is better matched by TRBJ1-1. The CDR3 is made up of 14 amino acids. Germline V gene data show CDR1 as MGHRA and CDR2 as YSYEKL.

This clonotype was picked up many times. This chain links TRBV24-1 with TRBJ2-6; TRBD2 aligns across 15 bases. The CDR3 loop spans 17 amino acids. Trimming at V came to 4 bases and at J to 5 bases, leaving 2 bases not matched to a gene. Germline-derived CDR1 and CDR2 are KGHDR and SFDVKD. The CDR3 spells CATSEGLAGGWANVLTF. The CDR3 nucleotides are TGTGCCACCAGTGAAGGACTAGCGGGGGGGTGGGCCAACGTCCTGACTTTC.

This clonotype was picked up many times. The rearrangement uses TRBV6-1 and TRBJ2-1; D not certain. The CDR3 covers 11 residues. The V gene lost 6 bases and the J gene lost 3 bases, with 3 bases spanning the gap. Looked up from germline, CDR1 is MNHNS and CDR2 is SASEGT. The CDR3 nucleotides read TGTGCCAGCAGAAACTACAATGAGCAGTTCTTC. Residues: CASRNYNEQFF.

This clonotype was seen repeatedly, ten times or more. The J gene is TRBJ2-7, the V gene TRBV7-9, with D possibly matching TRBD2 (7 bases). Germline CDR1 SEHNR, CDR2 FQNEAQ (reference sequence). This CDR3 spans 13 amino acids. V was trimmed by 3 bases and J by 7 bases, leaving 13 bases between them. CDR3 region: CASSLGGGDEQYF. The CDR3 nucleotides read TGTGCCAGCAGCTTGGGGGGGGGCGATGAGCAGTACTTC.

V is TRBV28 and J is TRBJ2-5, with 10 bases that match TRBD2. V was pared by 2 bases and J by 3 bases, with 0 bases of the junction left unmatched. The CDR3 has 14 residues. Germline values: CDR1 MDHEN, CDR2 SYDVKM. The CDR3 DNA follows: TGTGCCAGCAGTTTACTAGCGGGAGAAGAGACCCAGTACTTC. As protein: CASSLLAGEETQYF.

This clonotype was seen a single time. The chain joins TRBV5-1 to TRBJ1-1, with 14 bases lining up with TRBD2. The end of the DNA aligns better with TRBJ2-3, so the J call may be wrong. The CDR3 has 15 amino acids. Germline V CDR1 and CDR2: SGHRS, YFSETQ. The CDR3 protein is CASSQGLAGVDTQYF. The CDR3 nucleotides are TGCGCCAGCAGCCAGGGACTAGCGGGAGTAGATACGCAGTATTTT.

The chain carries TRBV7-8 and TRBJ2-4; 8 nucleotides match TRBD2. The J call may not be correct, given that the DNA end is closer to TRBJ2-1. This CDR3 spans 17 amino acids. Looked up from germline, CDR1 is SGHVS and CDR2 is FQNEAQ. CDR3 sequence reads: CASSLVVAGGGYNEQFF. CDR3 DNA sequence: TGTGCCAGCAGCTTAGTGGTCGCGGGAGGTGGGTACAATGAGCAGTTCTTC.

This clonotype has only a few counts. The conserved final phenylalanine or tryptophan is absent from the CDR3, which likely points to a read error. It is unclear where the CDR3 begins or ends on the DNA, so no DNA is shown, and the CDR3 is as TCRdb lists it. The V call is TRBV11-2, the J call TRBJ2-7. The length of the CDR3 is 15 amino acids, counting both ends. The germline V gene encodes CDR1 SGHAT and CDR2 FQNNGV. Here the CDR3 reads CASSLEVRQPYTFGS.

The V gene is TRBV7-2, the J gene TRBJ1-6; D not resolved. V shed 5 bases and J shed 19 bases, with 27 bases lying between them. The CDR3 totals 15 residues. Germline V gene lookup returns CDR1 SGHTA and CDR2 FQGNSA. The CDR3 sequence: CASSQSPDRLYEQHF. The CDR3 DNA sequence: TGTGCCAGCAGCCAATCACCGGACCGCCTCTACGAGCAGCACTTT.

With respect to this clonotype: A much larger clone sits a single nucleotide away, making a read error possible. J is TRBJ2-3 and V is TRBV5-4, with 9 bases that match TRBD2. Judging by the DNA end, TRBJ2-7 fits better; the J call may be wrong. Germline values: CDR1 SGHNT, CDR2 YYREEE (reference sequence). This CDR3 region has 15 residues. In DNA, the CDR3 is TGTGCCAGCAGCTTGCTTCTAGCGGGGTACAATGAGCAGTACTTC. Translation: CASSLLLAGYNEQYF.

The gene calls are TRBV7-8 and TRBJ2-2, with a weak D call TRBD2 (7 bases). In germline, CDR1 is SGHVS, CDR2 FQNEAQ. The CDR3 has 16 residues. Trimming stripped 0 bases from V and 4 bases from J, with 12 bases between. This chain's CDR3 is CASSLAGGPLTGELFF. CDR3 DNA: TGTGCCAGCAGCTTAGCGGGGGGGCCTCTCACCGGGGAGCTGTTTTTT.

Only a few counts were recorded for this clonotype. The CDR3: CASSLLRGNGELYF. The CDR3 region has the DNA TGTGCCAGCAGTTTATTACGGGGGAACGGGGAGCTGTATTTT. This rearrangement joins TRBV12-3 or TRBV12-4 to TRBJ2-3; weak D call: TRBD2 (6 bases). V lost 2 bases, J lost 14 bases, and 20 bases lay in between. This CDR3 is built from 14 residues.

As regards this clonotype: One end of the junction does not line up with germline, which may come from a read error. The V gene is TRBV7-6, the J gene TRBJ2-3; 9 bases are a match to TRBD1. CDR1 and CDR2 (germline): SGHVS, FNYEAQ. CDR3 size: 15 residues. DNA of the CDR3: TGTGCCAGCAGCCCCAGACAGGGGGGGAAGGAGACCCAGTACTTT. This gives the protein CASSPRQGGKETQYF.

This clonotype was seen ten or more times. The chain uses TRBV28 and TRBJ2-5, with TRBD2 matching 7 bases. With V trimmed by 6 bases and J by 6 bases, 4 bases remained unmatched. The V gene's germline CDR1 is MDHEN and CDR2 SYDVKM. The CDR3 has 12 residues. CDR3 in DNA: TGTGCCAGCAGAGCGGGGTCACAGACCCAGTACTTC. Protein product: CASRAGSQTQYF.

This clonotype was recorded many times. J is TRBJ2-5 and V is TRBV10-2; D gene unclear. The germline V and J ends were trimmed by 3 bases and 5 bases, with 16 bases remaining between them. CDR3 size: 15 residues. Germline V CDR1 and CDR2: WSHSY, SAAADI. In nucleotides, the CDR3 is TGCGCCAGCAGTGAATCGCGGCAGCTGATGGAGACCCAGTACTTC. Protein: CASSESRQLMETQYF.

The rearrangement uses TRBV7-6 and TRBJ2-1; 7 bases line up with TRBD1. The germline V gene encodes CDR1 SGHVS and CDR2 FNYEAQ. The CDR3 runs 16 residues. J was trimmed by 4 bases and V by 4 bases; bases with no gene match: 10. Written as DNA, the CDR3 is TGTGCCAGCAGCTACCGGGGACAGAGGGGTTACAATGAGCAGTTCTTC. The encoded protein is CASSYRGQRGYNEQFF.

A remark on this clonotype: This may come from a read error, since a much larger clone is one base off. In this CDR3 the conserved last residue, phenylalanine or tryptophan, is missing, so a read error is likely. The limits of the CDR3 on the DNA are not certain, so only TCRdb's listed CDR3 is given. This rearrangement joins TRBV28 to TRBJ2-3; TRBD1 was called by the table and not checked on the DNA. Termini included, the CDR3 measures 14 amino acids. The germline V gene has CDR1 MDHEN and CDR2 SYDVKM. The CDR3 region is CASNRGTRGYTIGS.